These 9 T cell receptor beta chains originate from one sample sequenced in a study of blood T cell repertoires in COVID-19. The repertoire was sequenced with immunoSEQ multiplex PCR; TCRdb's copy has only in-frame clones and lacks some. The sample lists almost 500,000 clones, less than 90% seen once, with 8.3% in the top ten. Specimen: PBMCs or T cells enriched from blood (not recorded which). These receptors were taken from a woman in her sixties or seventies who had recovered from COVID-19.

The CDR3 reads CASRPGVATEAFF. DNA for the CDR3: TGTGCCAGCAGACCAGGGGTGGCCACTGAAGCTTTCTTT. The genes are TRBV5-4 and TRBJ1-1, with a tentative D call TRBD1 (6 bases). CDR1 SGHNT and CDR2 YYREEE come from the germline V gene (reference sequence). Deletions cut 5 bases from V and 4 bases from J, with 12 bases between. The CDR3 has 13 amino acids.

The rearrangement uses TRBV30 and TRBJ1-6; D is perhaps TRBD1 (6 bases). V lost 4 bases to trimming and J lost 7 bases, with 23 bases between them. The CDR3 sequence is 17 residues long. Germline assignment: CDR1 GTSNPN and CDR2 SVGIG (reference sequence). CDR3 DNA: TGTGCCTGGACCGCATTCTCCGGGACACGACCAAATTCACCCCTCCACTTT. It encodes CAWTAFSGTRPNSPLHF.

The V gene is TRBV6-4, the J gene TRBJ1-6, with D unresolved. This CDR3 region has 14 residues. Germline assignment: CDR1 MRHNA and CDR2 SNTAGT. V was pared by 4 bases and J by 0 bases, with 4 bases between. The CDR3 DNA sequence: TGTGCCAGCAGTGCAGGCTCCTATAATTCACCCCTCCACTTT. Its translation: CASSAGSYNSPLHF.

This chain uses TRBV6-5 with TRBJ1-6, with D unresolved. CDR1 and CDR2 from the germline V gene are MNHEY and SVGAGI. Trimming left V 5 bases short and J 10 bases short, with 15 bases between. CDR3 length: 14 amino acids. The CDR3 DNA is TGTGCCAGCAGTACCTCAGTGGAGGTGTCACCCCTCCACTTT. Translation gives CASSTSVEVSPLHF.

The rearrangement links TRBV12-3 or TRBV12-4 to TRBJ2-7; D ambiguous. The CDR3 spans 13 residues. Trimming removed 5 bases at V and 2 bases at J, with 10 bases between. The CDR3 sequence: CASSPPGPYEQYF. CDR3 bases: TGTGCCAGCAGTCCCCCAGGTCCCTACGAGCAGTACTTC.

CDR3 sequence reads: CASSQGTSVGTQYF. In DNA, the CDR3 is TGTGCCAGCAGCCAGGGGACTAGCGTTGGTACGCAGTATTTT. The chain joins TRBV4-2 to TRBJ2-3; 10 positions match TRBD2. V shed 3 bases, J shed 8 bases, and the junction held 5 bases outside the gene matches. Germline-derived CDR1 and CDR2 are LGHNA and YNFKEQ. There are 14 residues in the CDR3.

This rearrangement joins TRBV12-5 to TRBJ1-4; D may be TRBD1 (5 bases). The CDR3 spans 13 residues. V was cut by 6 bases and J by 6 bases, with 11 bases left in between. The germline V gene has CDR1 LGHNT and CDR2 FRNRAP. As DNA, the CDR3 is TGTGCTAGTGGCAGGGAGGCGGATGAAAAACTGTTTTTT. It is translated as CASGREADEKLFF.

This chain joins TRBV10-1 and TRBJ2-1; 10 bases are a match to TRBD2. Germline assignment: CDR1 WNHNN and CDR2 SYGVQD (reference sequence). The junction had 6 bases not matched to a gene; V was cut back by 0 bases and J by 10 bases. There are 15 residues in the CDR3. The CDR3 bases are TGCGCCAGCAGTGAGTCGTCTAGCGGGGGTCGGGAGCAGTTCTTC. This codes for CASSESSSGGREQFF.

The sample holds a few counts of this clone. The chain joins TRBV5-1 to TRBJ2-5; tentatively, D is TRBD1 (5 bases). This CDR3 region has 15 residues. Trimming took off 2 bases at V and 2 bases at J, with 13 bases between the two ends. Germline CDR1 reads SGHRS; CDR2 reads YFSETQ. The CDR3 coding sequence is TGCGCCAGCAGCTTAAGTGGTAGGGGTCAAGAGACCCAGTACTTC. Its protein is CASSLSGRGQETQYF. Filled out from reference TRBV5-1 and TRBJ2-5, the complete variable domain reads KAGVTQTPRYLIKTRGQQVTLSCSPISGHRSVSWYQQTPGQGLQFLFEYFSETQRNKGNFPGRFSGRQFSNSRSEMNVSTLELGDSALYLCASSLSGRGQETQYFGPGTRLLVL.